The 18 T cell receptor beta chains reported below all come from one sample, sequenced in a study of cytomegalovirus exposure and HLA in healthy donors. 60 Vbeta and 13 Jbeta primers were used in PCR. Produced via immunoSEQ multiplex PCR; TCRdb's table is partial and in-frame only. Of over 90,000 clones listed, 65% to 85% are singletons. The material sequenced was PBMCs. The receptors derive from a man aged 40-50 years in good health and CMV-seropositive.

This clone occurred a few times. The CDR3 loop reads CASSYVLGMDGYTF. The CDR3 nucleotides are TGTGCCAGCAGTTACGTCCTCGGGATGGATGGCTACACCTTC. The chain employs TRBV6-6 and TRBJ1-2; D gene unclear. CDR3 size: 14 residues. CDR1 is MNHNY, CDR2 SVGAGI, per germline (reference sequence). V was cut by 2 bases and J by 6 bases, with 13 bases left in between.

The chain links TRBV14 to TRBJ2-3; 7 bases match TRBD2. The CDR3 sequence is 17 residues long. J lost 0 bases, V lost 3 bases, and 9 bases had no gene match. The germline V gene has CDR1 SGHDN and CDR2 FVKESK. The CDR3 loop is CASSHPRPSGSTDTQYF. CDR3 DNA sequence: TGTGCCAGCAGCCACCCCCGGCCTAGCGGAAGCACAGATACGCAGTATTTT.

The chain employs TRBV7-7 and TRBJ2-2; the match to TRBD1 covers 12 bases. Unmatched junction bases numbered 7, after V lost 0 bases and J lost 8 bases. Germline assignment: CDR1 SSHAT and CDR2 FNYEAQ (reference sequence). The CDR3 consists of 17 residues. The DNA of the CDR3 is TGTGCCAGCAGCTTAGCGGCCCCGGGACAGGGGGCAGGGGAGCTGTTTTTT. Encoded protein: CASSLAAPGQGAGELFF.

The chain is built from TRBV2 and TRBJ1-5; D remains ambiguous. Trimming removed 11 bases from V and 0 bases from J, with 11 bases in between. Germline CDR1 is SNHLY and CDR2 is FYNNEI. This CDR3 has 13 residues. The CDR3 coding sequence is TGTGCCTCTGGTCAGGTTAGCAATCAGCCCCAGCATTTT. Translating gives CASGQVSNQPQHF.

This clone showed up just a few times. The rearrangement links TRBV5-8 to TRBJ1-2; tentative D call: TRBD1 (6 bases). CDR1 and CDR2 (germline): SGHTS, YDEGEE. V was clipped by 5 bases and J by 7 bases, with 15 bases between them. The CDR3 extends over 13 amino acids. The CDR3 nucleotides are TGTGCCAGCAGTTTGACAGGTTTTTTTGGCTACACCTTC. Its protein product is CASSLTGFFGYTF. Together with reference TRBV5-8 and TRBJ1-2, the CDR3 gives the full variable domain: EAGVTQSPTHLIKTRGQQATLRCSPISGHTSVYWYQQALGLGLQFLLWYDEGEERNRGNFPPRFSGRQFPNYSSELNVNALELEDSALYLCASSLTGFFGYTFGSGTRLTVV.

The V and J genes are TRBV6-5 and TRBJ2-7, with D maybe TRBD1 (5 bases). The CDR3 covers 13 residues. CDR1 and CDR2 from the germline V gene are MNHEY and SVGAGI. V shed 5 bases and J shed 2 bases, with 10 bases lying between them. This chain's CDR3 is CASSTRTTYEQYF. In DNA form, the CDR3 reads TGTGCCAGCAGTACCAGGACAACCTACGAGCAGTACTTC.

The chain carries TRBV5-4 and TRBJ2-3; a possible D gene is TRBD2 (6 bases). V was pared by 2 bases and J by 9 bases, with 16 bases between. Germline CDR1 reads SGHNT; CDR2 reads YYREEE (reference sequence). The CDR3 covers 14 residues. This CDR3 reads CASSLPTDGGTQYF. CDR3 coding DNA: TGTGCCAGCAGCTTACCTACGGACGGAGGGACGCAGTATTTT.

The chain couples TRBV18 to TRBJ2-1; 11 nucleotides align to TRBD2. The CDR3 is 15 amino acids. Germline loops: CDR1 KGHSH, CDR2 LQKENI. V lost 5 bases, J lost 2 bases, and 2 bases stayed unmatched. CDR3 DNA: TGTGCCAGCTCAAGGGGACTAGCGGCCTACAATGAGCAGTTCTTC. It specifies CASSRGLAAYNEQFF. Complete variable domain (other parts from reference TRBV18 and TRBJ2-1): NAGVMQNPRHLVRRRGQEARLRCSPMKGHSHVYWYRQLPEEGLKFMVYLQKENIIDESGMPKERFSAEFPKEGPSILRIQQVVRGDSAAYFCASSRGLAAYNEQFFGPGTRLTVL.

This sequence joins TRBV19 and TRBJ2-2; D gene unclear. Germline V gene data show CDR1 as LNHDA and CDR2 as SQIVND (reference sequence). The CDR3 consists of 13 residues. The V end was cut by 7 bases, the J end by 3 bases, with 9 bases between. CDR3 sequence reads: CASIVQYTGELFF. In nucleotides, the CDR3 is TGTGCCAGTATTGTACAGTACACCGGGGAGCTGTTTTTT.

This clone was detected only a few times. The chain is built from TRBV4-1 and TRBJ2-2; D gene uncertain. The germline CDR1 and CDR2 sequences are MGHRA and YSYEKL. CDR3 length equals 15 residues. V lost 5 bases to trimming and J lost 4 bases, with 14 bases between them. The CDR3 loop is CASSSHASVTGELFF. The CDR3 nucleotides are TGCGCCAGCAGCTCACACGCTTCAGTCACCGGGGAGCTGTTTTTT.

The rearrangement uses TRBV27 and TRBJ2-3, with 10 bases identical to TRBD1. The junction had 6 bases not matched to a gene; V was cut back by 8 bases and J by 4 bases. CDR3 length: 14 amino acids. CDR1 and CDR2 (germline): MNHEY, SMNVEV (reference sequence). The DNA of the CDR3 is TGTGCCAGCGGATCGACAGGGGGCGCAGATACGCAGTATTTT. Translation: CASGSTGGADTQYF.

The chain combines TRBV1 with TRBJ2-7; the table gives TRBD2 as D, unverified against the DNA. TRBV1 is termed a pseudogene. CDR3 length: 10 amino acids. CDR3 DNA sequence: TGCACGGGCGAGGGCTACGAGCAGTACTTC. Its protein product is CTGEGYEQYF.

This chain uses TRBV11-3 with TRBJ2-3; 10 bases match TRBD2. Germline V gene lookup returns CDR1 SGHNT and CDR2 YENEEA. The CDR3 sequence is 17 residues long. Germline trimming cut 1 base from V and 0 bases from J; bases unmatched to any gene: 4. This chain's CDR3 is CASSLGTSGTSTDTQYF. The CDR3 nucleotides read TGTGCCAGCAGCTTAGGAACTAGCGGGACAAGCACAGATACGCAGTATTTT.

This chain uses TRBV5-1 with TRBJ1-1; no firm D call. Germline-derived CDR1 and CDR2 are SGHRS and YFSETQ. V lost 0 bases and J 3 bases, leaving 12 bases between the germline ends. The CDR3 extends over 15 amino acids. CDR3 sequence: CASSLGAPAYTEAFF. The CDR3 DNA follows: TGCGCCAGCAGCTTGGGGGCACCCGCGTACACTGAAGCTTTCTTT.

The V and J genes are TRBV19 and TRBJ1-1; D ambiguous. V was clipped by 0 bases and J by 4 bases, with 9 bases between them. The CDR3 length is 14 residues. Germline CDR1 and CDR2: LNHDA and SQIVND (reference sequence). For the CDR3, the DNA is TGTGCCAGTAGTATAGATCTACCGGGCACTGAAGCTTTCTTT. Its translation is CASSIDLPGTEAFF.

The rearrangement uses TRBV10-3 and TRBJ1-2; perhaps TRBD1 as D (5 bases). In germline, CDR1 is ENHRY, CDR2 SYGVKD. The ends were cut back, 4 bases at V and 0 bases at J, with 9 bases in the middle. This CDR3 has 14 amino acids. The CDR3 region is CAISGGISNYGYTF. The CDR3 DNA reads TGTGCCATCAGTGGGGGCATCTCTAACTATGGCTACACCTTC.

The chain employs TRBV7-9 and TRBJ2-7; TRBD1 might be the D (6 bases). Looked up from germline, CDR1 is SEHNR and CDR2 is FQNEAQ (reference sequence). V was pared by 5 bases and J by 6 bases, with 14 bases between. This CDR3 region has 13 residues. CDR3 nucleotides: TGTGCCAGCAGCACCGCAGGGGTTAGCGAGCAGTACTTC. Protein: CASSTAGVSEQYF.

This chain uses TRBV2 with TRBJ2-5; maybe TRBD1 (6 bases). Deletions cut 3 bases from V and 2 bases from J, with 10 bases between. The CDR3 totals 14 residues. CDR1 and CDR2 (germline): SNHLY, FYNNEI. This chain's CDR3 is CASSERTDQETQYF. The CDR3 DNA follows: TGTGCCAGCAGTGAGAGGACAGATCAAGAGACCCAGTACTTC. Full variable domain (remainder filled in from reference TRBV2 and TRBJ2-5): EPEVTQTPSHQVTQMGQEVILRCVPISNHLYFYWYRQILGQKVEFLVSFYNNEISEKSEIFDDQFSVERPDGSNFTLKIRSTKLEDSAMYFCASSERTDQETQYFGPGTRLLVL.